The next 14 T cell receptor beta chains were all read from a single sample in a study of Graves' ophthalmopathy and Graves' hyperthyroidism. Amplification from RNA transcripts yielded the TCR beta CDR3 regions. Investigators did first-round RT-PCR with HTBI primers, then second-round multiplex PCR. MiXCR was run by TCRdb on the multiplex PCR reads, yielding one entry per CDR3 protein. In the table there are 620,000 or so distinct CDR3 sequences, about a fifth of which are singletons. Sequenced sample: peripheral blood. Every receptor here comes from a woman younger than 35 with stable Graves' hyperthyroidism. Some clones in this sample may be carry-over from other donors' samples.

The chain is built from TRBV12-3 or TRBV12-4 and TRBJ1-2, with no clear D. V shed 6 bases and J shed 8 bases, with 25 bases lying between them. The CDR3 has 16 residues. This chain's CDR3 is CASSKLIVLGNQGYTF. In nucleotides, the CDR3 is TGTGCCAGCAGCAAACTAATCGTACTAGGGAATCAAGGCTACACCTTC.

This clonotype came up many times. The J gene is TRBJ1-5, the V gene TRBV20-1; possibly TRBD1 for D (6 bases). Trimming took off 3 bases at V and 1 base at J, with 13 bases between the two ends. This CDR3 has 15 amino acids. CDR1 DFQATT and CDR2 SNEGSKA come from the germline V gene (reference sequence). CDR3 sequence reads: CSASWTGASNQPQHF. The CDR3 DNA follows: TGCAGTGCTAGTTGGACGGGGGCGAGCAATCAGCCCCAGCATTTT.

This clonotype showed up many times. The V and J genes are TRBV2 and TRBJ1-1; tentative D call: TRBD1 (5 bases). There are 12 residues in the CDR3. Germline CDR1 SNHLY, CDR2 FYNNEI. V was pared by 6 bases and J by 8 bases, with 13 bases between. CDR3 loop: CASRDDRPEAFF. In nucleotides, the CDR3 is TGTGCCAGCAGAGACGACAGACCAGAAGCTTTCTTT.

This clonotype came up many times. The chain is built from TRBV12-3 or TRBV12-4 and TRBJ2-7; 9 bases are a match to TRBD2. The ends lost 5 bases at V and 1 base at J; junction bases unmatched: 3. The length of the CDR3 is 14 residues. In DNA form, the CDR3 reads TGTGCCAGCAGTCCTAGCGGGAATTCCTACGAGCAGTACTTC. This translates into CASSPSGNSYEQYF.

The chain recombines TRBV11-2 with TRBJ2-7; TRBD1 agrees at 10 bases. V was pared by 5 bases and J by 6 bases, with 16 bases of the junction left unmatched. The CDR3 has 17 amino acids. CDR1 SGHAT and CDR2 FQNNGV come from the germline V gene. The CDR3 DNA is TGTGCCAGCAGCCACTACCAGAGGGACAGGGGACCCACCGAGCAGTACTTC. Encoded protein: CASSHYQRDRGPTEQYF.

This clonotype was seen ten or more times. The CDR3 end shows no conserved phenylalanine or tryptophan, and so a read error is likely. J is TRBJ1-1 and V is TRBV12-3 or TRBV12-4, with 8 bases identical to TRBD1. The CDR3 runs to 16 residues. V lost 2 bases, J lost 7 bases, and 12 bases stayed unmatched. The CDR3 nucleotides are TGTGCCAGCAGTTTATTGGACAGGGTAGGGTACGTTGAAGCTTTCTCT. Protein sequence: CASSLLDRVGYVEAFS.

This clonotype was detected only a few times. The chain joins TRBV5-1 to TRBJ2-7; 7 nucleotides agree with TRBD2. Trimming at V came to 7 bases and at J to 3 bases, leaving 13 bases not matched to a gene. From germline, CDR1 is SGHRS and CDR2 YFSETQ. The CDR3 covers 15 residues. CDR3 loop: CASAGGGGGSYEQYF. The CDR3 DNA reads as TGCGCCAGCGCTGGAGGCGGGGGTGGGAGCTACGAGCAGTACTTC.

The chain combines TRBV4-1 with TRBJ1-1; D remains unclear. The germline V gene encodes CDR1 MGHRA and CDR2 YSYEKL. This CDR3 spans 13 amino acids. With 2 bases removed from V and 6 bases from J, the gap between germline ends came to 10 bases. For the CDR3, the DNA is TGCGCCAGCAGCCAATTTTCGACGGCTGAAGCTTTCTTT. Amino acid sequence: CASSQFSTAEAFF.

This CDR3 reads CASSIKTENTEAFF. CDR3 coding DNA: TGTGCCAGTAGTATTAAGACGGAGAACACTGAAGCTTTCTTT. The genes are TRBV19 and TRBJ1-1; no reliable D call. The V gene's germline CDR1 is LNHDA and CDR2 SQIVND (reference sequence). The CDR3 loop spans 14 amino acids. V was cut by 3 bases and J by 1 base, with 9 bases left in between.

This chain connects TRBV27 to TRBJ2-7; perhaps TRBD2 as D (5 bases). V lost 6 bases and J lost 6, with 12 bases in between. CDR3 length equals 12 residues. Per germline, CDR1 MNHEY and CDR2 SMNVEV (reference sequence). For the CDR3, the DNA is TGTGCCAGCAGCCCTGGACTTCTCGAGCAGTACTTC. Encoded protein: CASSPGLLEQYF.

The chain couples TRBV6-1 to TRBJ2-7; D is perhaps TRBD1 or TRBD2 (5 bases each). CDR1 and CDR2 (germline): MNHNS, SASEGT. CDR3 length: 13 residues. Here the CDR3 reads CASISGTTREQDV. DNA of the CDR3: TGTGCCAGCATCTCCGGGACCACAAGAGAGCAGGACGTC.

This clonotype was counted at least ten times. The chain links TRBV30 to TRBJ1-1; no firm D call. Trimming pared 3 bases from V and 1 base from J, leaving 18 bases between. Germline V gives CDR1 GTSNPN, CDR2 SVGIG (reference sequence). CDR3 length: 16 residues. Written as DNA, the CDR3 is TGTGCCTGGAGCGTCTCCCGTCTTCAGTCGAACACTGAAGCTTTCTTT. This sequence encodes CAWSVSRLQSNTEAFF.

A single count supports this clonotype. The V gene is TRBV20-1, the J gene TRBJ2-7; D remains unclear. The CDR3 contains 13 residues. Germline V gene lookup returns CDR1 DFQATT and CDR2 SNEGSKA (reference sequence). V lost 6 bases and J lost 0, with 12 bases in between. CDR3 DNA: TGCAGTGCCACAAAACCAGACTCCTACGAGCAGTACTTC. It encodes CSATKPDSYEQYF.

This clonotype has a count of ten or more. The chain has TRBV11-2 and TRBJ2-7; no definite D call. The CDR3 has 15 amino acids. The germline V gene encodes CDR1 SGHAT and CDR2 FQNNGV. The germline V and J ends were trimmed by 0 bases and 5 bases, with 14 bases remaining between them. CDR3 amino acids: CASSLERPVPDEQYF. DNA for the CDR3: TGTGCCAGCAGCTTAGAACGGCCGGTCCCGGACGAGCAGTACTTC.